Listed below are T cell receptor beta chains from one sample, sequenced in a study of cytomegalovirus exposure and HLA in healthy donors. Profiling relied on immunoSEQ multiplex PCR, and the TCRdb table lists in-frame clones only, not all of them. The sample lists about 150,000 clones, approximately 73% occurring once. Sequenced sample: PBMCs. Receptors originate from a man aged 25-45 years in good health and CMV-seropositive. CDR3s include the opening cysteine and the closing phenylalanine or tryptophan.

V gene	CDR3 length	J gene	CDR3 protein
TRBV30	12	TRBJ1-1	CAWSGVNTEAFF
TRBV6-6	16	TRBJ1-3	CASSTGLGSSGNTIYF
TRBV2	11	TRBJ1-5	CASSDPGNQHF
TRBV6-4	14	TRBJ2-1	CASSPGDSYNEQFF
TRBV6-1	18	TRBJ2-5	CASSENVQVAGVLETQYF
TRBV25-1	16	TRBJ1-1	CASSGRIGQGRVGPFF
TRBV28	13	TRBJ2-7	CASSNGQTYEQYF
TRBV4-1	15	TRBJ1-3	CASSQRQGLGNTIYF
TRBV7-8	14	TRBJ2-5	CASSLVGIKETQYF
TRBV9	16	TRBJ2-3	CASSARRTGGTDTQYF
TRBV5-1	14	TRBJ2-5	CASSLNSGKETQYF
TRBV13	14	TRBJ1-2	CASSLRWGPYGYTF
TRBV5-1	15	TRBJ2-5	CASSLGLAGVETQYF
TRBV6-1	13	TRBJ2-7	CASSDSPQDLQYF
TRBV6-5	13	TRBJ2-1	CAGTGGSLWEQFF
TRBV5-1	13	TRBJ1-4	CASSLGPNEKLFF
TRBV6-5	15	TRBJ2-7	CASSLRAGPAYEQYF
TRBV11-2	15	TRBJ2-7	CASSLEGGSHYEQYF
TRBV2	15	TRBJ1-2	CASSEARTGGYGYTF
TRBV2	13	TRBJ1-5	CASSAGSGQPQHF
TRBV7-2	16	TRBJ2-1	CASSLADWRMNNEQFF
TRBV30	13	TRBJ1-1	CAWSVGAGAEAFF
TRBV21-1	15	TRBJ2-7	CASPRVAGPFYEQYF
TRBV19	13	TRBJ1-1	CASSPTGGKDAFF
TRBV7-9	13	TRBJ2-5	CASSSNARGTQYF
TRBV9	14	TRBJ2-1	CASRGQGSYNEQFF
TRBV2	15	TRBJ1-5	CASSQVGGSNQPQHF
TRBV7-3	15	TRBJ2-7	CASSFQAGGPYEQYF
TRBV10-3	16	TRBJ1-1	CAISEVSQAENTEAFF
TRBV5-8	13	TRBJ2-3	CASSAPPEGLKIF
TRBV28	15	TRBJ2-1	CASSLVQGGFDEQFF
TRBV28	16	TRBJ1-4	CASSLLGGRSNEKLFF
TRBV18	15	TRBJ2-7	CASSPPSGRPYEQYF
TRBV9	15	TRBJ2-1	CASSVDRGVHYEQFF
TRBV27	14	TRBJ2-1	CASSQSTRSGFKFF
TRBV2	17	TRBJ2-1	CASSEALAGGNYNEQFF
TRBV5-1	15	TRBJ2-7	CASSATGVSSYEQYF
TRBV5-4	16	TRBJ2-1	CASSLVGGGRNNEQFF
TRBV5-1	11	TRBJ2-5	CASRPGETQYF
TRBV6-5	14	TRBJ1-2	CASSDRQGVEGYTF
TRBV9	17	TRBJ1-5	CASSVEGKGARNQPQHF
TRBV5-6	14	TRBJ2-5	CASSFPAGPGTQYF
TRBV9	14	TRBJ2-1	CASSVGGRVNEQFF
TRBV19	14	TRBJ2-1	CASSTGDYYNEQFF